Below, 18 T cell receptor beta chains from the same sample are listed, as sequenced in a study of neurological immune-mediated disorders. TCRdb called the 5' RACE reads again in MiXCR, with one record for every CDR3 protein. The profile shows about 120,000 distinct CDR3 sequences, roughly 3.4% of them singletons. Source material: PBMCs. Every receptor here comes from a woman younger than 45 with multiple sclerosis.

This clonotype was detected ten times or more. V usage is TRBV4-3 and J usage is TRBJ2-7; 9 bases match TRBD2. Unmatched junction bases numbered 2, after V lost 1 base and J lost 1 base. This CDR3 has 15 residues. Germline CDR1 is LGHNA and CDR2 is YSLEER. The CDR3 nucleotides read TGCGCCAGCAGCCAAGGGACTAGCGTGTCCTACGAGCAGTACTTC. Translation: CASSQGTSVSYEQYF.

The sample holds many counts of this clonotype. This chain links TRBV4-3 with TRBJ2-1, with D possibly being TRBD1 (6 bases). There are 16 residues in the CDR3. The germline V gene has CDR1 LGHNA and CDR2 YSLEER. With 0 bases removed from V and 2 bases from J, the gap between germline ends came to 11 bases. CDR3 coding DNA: TGCGCCAGCAGCCAAGACGGCAACAGGGCCTACAATGAGCAGTTCTTC. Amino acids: CASSQDGNRAYNEQFF.

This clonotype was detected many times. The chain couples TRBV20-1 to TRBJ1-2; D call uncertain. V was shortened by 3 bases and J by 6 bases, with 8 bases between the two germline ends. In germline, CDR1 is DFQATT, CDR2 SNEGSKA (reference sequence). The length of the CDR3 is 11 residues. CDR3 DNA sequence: TGCAGTGCTAGGTACCTAAATGGCTACACCTTC. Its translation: CSARYLNGYTF.

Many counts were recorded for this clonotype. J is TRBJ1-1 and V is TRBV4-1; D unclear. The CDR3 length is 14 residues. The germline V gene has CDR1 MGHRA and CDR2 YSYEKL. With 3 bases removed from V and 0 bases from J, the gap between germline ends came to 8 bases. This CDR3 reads CASSHDTLNTEAFF. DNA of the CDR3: TGCGCCAGCAGCCACGACACATTGAACACTGAAGCTTTCTTT.

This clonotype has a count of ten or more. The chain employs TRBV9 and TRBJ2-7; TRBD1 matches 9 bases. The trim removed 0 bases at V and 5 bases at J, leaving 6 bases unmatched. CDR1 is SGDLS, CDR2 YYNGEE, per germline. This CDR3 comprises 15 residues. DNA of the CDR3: TGTGCCAGCAGCGTAGGGGGACAGGGTAAAAACGAGCAGTACTTC. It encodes CASSVGGQGKNEQYF.

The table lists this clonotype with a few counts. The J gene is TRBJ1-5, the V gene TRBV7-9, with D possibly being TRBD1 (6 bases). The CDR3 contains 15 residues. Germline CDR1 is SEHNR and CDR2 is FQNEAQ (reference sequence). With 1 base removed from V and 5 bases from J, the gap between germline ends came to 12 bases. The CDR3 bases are TGTGCCAGCAGCTTAGTTGGACAGATCGATCAGCCCCAGCATTTT. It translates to CASSLVGQIDQPQHF.

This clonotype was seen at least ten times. This chain's CDR3 is CAISSGTGVADTQYF. The CDR3 DNA sequence: TGTGCCATCAGCTCCGGGACAGGGGTTGCAGATACGCAGTATTTT. The chain combines TRBV10-3 with TRBJ2-3; TRBD1 matches at 10 bases. The V segment lost 6 bases and the J segment 4 bases; nucleotides outside the gene matches: 7. Germline V gives CDR1 ENHRY, CDR2 SYGVKD. This CDR3 region has 15 residues.

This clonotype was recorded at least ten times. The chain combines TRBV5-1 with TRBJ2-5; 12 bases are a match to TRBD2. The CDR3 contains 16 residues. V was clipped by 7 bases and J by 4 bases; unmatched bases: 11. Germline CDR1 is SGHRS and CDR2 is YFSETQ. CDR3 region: CASQDSGLAGTETQYF. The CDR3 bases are TGCGCCAGCCAAGACTCAGGACTAGCGGGAACAGAGACCCAGTACTTC.

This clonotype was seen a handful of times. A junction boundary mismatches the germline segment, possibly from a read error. In nucleotides, the CDR3 is TGTGCCAGCTCACTGGCGTCAGTTAATAAGACCCAGAATTTT. This codes for CASSLASVNKTQNF. The chain combines TRBV18 with TRBJ1-5; D not certain. From germline, CDR1 is KGHSH and CDR2 LQKENI. The CDR3 is 14 amino acids.

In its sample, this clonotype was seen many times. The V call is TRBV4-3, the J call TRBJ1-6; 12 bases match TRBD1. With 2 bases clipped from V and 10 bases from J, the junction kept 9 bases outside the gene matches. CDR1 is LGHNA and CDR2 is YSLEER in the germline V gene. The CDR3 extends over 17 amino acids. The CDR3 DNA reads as TGCGCCAGCAGCCAAAACCGAGGGACAGGGGGCGCATCACCCCTCCACTTT. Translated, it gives CASSQNRGTGGASPLHF.

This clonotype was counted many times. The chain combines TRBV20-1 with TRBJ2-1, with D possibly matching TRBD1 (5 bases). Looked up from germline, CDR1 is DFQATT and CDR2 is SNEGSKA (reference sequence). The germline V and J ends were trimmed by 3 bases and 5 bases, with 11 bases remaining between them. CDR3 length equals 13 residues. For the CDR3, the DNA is TGCAGTGCTAGCCAGGGTCGGGACAATGAGCAGTTCTTC. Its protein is CSASQGRDNEQFF.

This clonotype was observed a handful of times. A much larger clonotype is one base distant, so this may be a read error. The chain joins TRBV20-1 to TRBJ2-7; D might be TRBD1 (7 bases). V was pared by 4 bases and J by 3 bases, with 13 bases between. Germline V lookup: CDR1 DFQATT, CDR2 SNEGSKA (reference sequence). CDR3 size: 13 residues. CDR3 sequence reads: CSANHRGLYEQYF. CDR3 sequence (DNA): TGCAGTGCTAACCACAGGGGACTCTACGAGCAGTACTTC.

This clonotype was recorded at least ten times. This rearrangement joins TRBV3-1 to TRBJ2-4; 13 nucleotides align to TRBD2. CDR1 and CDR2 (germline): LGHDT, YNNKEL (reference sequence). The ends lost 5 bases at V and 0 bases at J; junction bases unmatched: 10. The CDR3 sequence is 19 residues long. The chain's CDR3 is CASSGPRLAGGLAKNIQYF. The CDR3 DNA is TGTGCCAGCAGCGGCCCCCGACTAGCGGGAGGTCTAGCCAAAAACATTCAGTACTTC.

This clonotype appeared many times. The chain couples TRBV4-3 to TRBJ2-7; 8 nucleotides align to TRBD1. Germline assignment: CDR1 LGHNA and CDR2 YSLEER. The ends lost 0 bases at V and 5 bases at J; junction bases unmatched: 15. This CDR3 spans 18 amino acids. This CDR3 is CASSQDLQAGGLRDEQYF. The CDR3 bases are TGCGCCAGCAGCCAAGATTTGCAGGCAGGGGGCCTTCGGGACGAGCAGTACTTC.

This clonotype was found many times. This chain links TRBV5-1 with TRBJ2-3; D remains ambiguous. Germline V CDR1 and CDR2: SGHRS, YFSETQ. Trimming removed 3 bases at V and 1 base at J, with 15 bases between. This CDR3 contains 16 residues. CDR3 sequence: CASSSRMVLGTDTQYF. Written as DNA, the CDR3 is TGCGCCAGCAGCTCGAGAATGGTGCTCGGCACAGATACGCAGTATTTT. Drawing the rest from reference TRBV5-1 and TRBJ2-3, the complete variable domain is KAGVTQTPRYLIKTRGQQVTLSCSPISGHRSVSWYQQTPGQGLQFLFEYFSETQRNKGNFPGRFSGRQFSNSRSEMNVSTLELGDSALYLCASSSRMVLGTDTQYFGPGTRLTVL.

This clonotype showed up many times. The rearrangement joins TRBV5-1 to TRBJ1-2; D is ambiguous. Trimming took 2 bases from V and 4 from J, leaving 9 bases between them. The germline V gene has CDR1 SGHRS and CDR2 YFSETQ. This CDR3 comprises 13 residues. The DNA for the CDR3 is TGCGCCAGCAGCTTCTCGGCATCCTATGGCTACACCTTC. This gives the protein CASSFSASYGYTF.

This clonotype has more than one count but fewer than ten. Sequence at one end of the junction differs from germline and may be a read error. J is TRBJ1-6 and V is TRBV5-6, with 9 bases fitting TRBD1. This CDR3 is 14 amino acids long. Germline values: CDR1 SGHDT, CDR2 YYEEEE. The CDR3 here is CASSWTGVNSTLNF. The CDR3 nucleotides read TGTGCCAGCAGCTGGACAGGGGTTAATTCAACCCTCAACTTT.

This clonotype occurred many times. The CDR3 DNA follows: TGTGCCAGCGGGGACAGGGGGCCAGAGACCCAGTACTTC. This gives the protein CASGDRGPETQYF. The genes are TRBV12-3 or TRBV12-4 and TRBJ2-5, with 12 bases lining up with TRBD1. The ends lost 8 bases at V and 4 bases at J; junction bases unmatched: 2. This CDR3 has 13 residues.